This T cell receptor beta chain was recovered during a study of cytomegalovirus exposure and HLA in healthy donors. The CDR3 spans 15 residues. V gave up 5 bases and J gave up 6 bases, with 19 bases separating them. Germline loops: CDR1 MDHEN, CDR2 SYDVKM. The study ran its PCR with 60 Vbeta and 13 Jbeta primers. Repertoires were generated with immunoSEQ multiplex PCR, while TCRdb's copy carries only in-frame clones and drops some. The sample gives about 82,000 clones, approximately 74% of which show up once; approximately 20% is in the top ten. Sequenced: PBMCs. This sequence joins TRBV28 and TRBJ1-1; possible D gene TRBD1, 6 bases. The receptor's source is a man aged 30-40 years in good health and CMV-seropositive. DNA for the CDR3: TGTGCCAGCAGTCTCCGGGGGGGGGCAAAGGCTGAAGCTTTCTTT. It is translated as CASSLRGGAKAEAFF. The entire variable domain, with the rest obtained from reference TRBV28 and TRBJ1-1, is as follows: DVKVTQSSRYLVKRTGEKVFLECVQDMDHENMFWYRQDPGLGLRLIYFSYDVKMKEKGDIPEGYSVSREKKERFSLILESASTNQTSMYLCASSLRGGAKAEAFFGQGTRLTVV.